The text below deals with one TCR beta chain. Its target antigen remains unknown. No per-base quality is available; no much larger clone lies one base away. Libraries were built with the immunoSEQ multiplex PCR assay. For the multiplex PCR, a mixture combining 60 forward primers for TCR Vbeta segments and 13 reverse primers for TCR Jbeta segments was used. The CDR3 region of rearranged TCR beta genes was amplified from genomic DNA by a multiplex PCR assay. The amplified TCR beta libraries were sequenced on the Illumina HiSeq System as 87-base-pair reads. The paper's processing steps were these. A later analysis counted about 80 million unique TCR beta chains across the 670 or so repertoires, and some 12 million of these chains were shared by at least two donors. Raw reads were error-corrected and collapsed into unique sequences with a nearest-neighbor algorithm that merged closely related sequences to remove PCR and sequencing errors. CDR3 sequences were aligned to IMGT reference sequences to assign V, D and J gene segments. For a sequence to be retained, a match of at least six nucleotides to both a V gene segment and a J gene segment was required. A rearrangement counted as productive if the CDR3 had no stop codons and remained in frame with V and J, and every other rearrangement counted as non-productive. CDR3 was defined by IMGT convention, running from the second conserved V-encoded cysteine to the conserved J-encoded phenylalanine. Sequences without an unambiguous match to a single V gene segment were excluded from the earlier analysis of a few hundred of the donors. In an earlier analysis of 587 of the donors, V segments were called functional above 56.7% productive rearrangements and were called segregating when the between-donor standard deviation exceeded 5%. A statistical classification framework was built for diagnosing cytomegalovirus status from the catalog of TCR beta chain sequences. In a later analysis, TCR nucleotide sequences were compared against IMGT/GENE-DB human TR gene sequences so that V and J genes could be assigned. The TCRdist pipeline was used in a later analysis to assign CDR3 sequences and most-parsimonious VDJ recombination scenarios. In a later analysis, each TCR beta chain was defined by its CDR3 amino acid sequence together with its V-gene family, and reads without a unique V-gene family were excluded. To address suspected cross-contamination and a sequencing artifact, a later analysis removed roughly 640 highly shared, low-generation-probability nucleotide sequences. A later analysis calculated a clonal expansion index for each public chain from normalized within-repertoire ranks of inferred template counts. A later analysis computed generation probabilities with a VDJ recombination model fitted to out-of-frame rearrangements, and checked the results against IGoR. In a later analysis, TCR-TCR, TCR-HLA and TCR-CMV co-occurrence was scored with hypergeometric tests, and a repertoire-size bias correction was applied to TCR pairs. In a later analysis, false discovery rates were estimated by permuting HLA or CMV assignments 20 times. A later analysis grouped co-occurring TCRs with DBSCAN, adding TCRdist sequence similarity when clustering within HLA-allele-positive subsets. For co-occurrence clustering, repertoires with fewer than 30,000 or more than 120,000 public chains were excluded, along with roughly five repertoires with anomalous nucleotide sharing. TCRdb re-hosts the immuneACCESS table, in-frame sequences only. Its copies lack some clones; in the studies checked, an unresolved V gene accounts for under half of them, and the cause for the rest is not known. D and trimming were read from the DNA, whereas the V and J calls and clone size are those reported in that table. The sample table holds around 170,000 clones, of which over 80% were seen once. The ten most abundant clones make up 6.3% of the sample.

The cohort comprised 666 healthy bone marrow donors. At the time of sampling, every cohort member was nominally healthy, though immune exposures that went unrecorded were likely present. The donor tested CMV seropositive and was one of the 289 seropositive cohort members. Every donor gave a peripheral blood sample, and the peripheral blood mononuclear cells from that sample were used for TCR beta sequencing. The Qiagen DNeasy Blood Extraction Kit was used to extract genomic DNA from the blood cell samples. This specimen belongs to a study of cytomegalovirus exposure and HLA in healthy donors (dated by TCRdb to the late 2010s). Turning to the overall study: According to an earlier analysis of 587 of the donors, roughly 180 million T cells yielded roughly 110 million unique TCR beta sequences and around 280 Gb of sequence data. Approximately 310 gigabases of sequencing data and 70 million to 95 million unique TCR sequences made up an early release that covered several hundred HLA-typed donors. A later genetic analysis used genome-wide SNP genotypes for about three fifths of the 666 donors, treating that subset as a discovery cohort. Alongside the repertoire data, information on donor age, sex, ethnicity and CMV serostatus was compiled. Typing coverage differed by locus: A, B, C, DRB1 and DQB1 were typed in roughly 620-640 donors, DQA1 in about 550, DPA1 in nearly 610, and DPB1 in about 450. Both class I and class II loci were covered by HLA typing, at four-digit resolution. Of the roughly 390 genotyped donors, over 80% were placed in the genetic ancestry cluster associated with self-reported Caucasian donors. Four to six DR-DQ haplotypes were handled as single units for association and clustering because linkage in the cohort was strong. In an earlier analysis of 500 to 650 of the donors, high-throughput TCR beta sequencing was used to judge whether each TCR beta V gene segment behaved as functional or pseudogenic. To study patterns of TCR occurrence, a later analysis re-analyzed previously published TCR beta repertoires from around 700 donors and added high-resolution HLA genotyping. The study used immunosequencing to profile the T cell repertoires of around 600 subjects and linked those repertoires to cytomegalovirus serostatus. To predict cytomegalovirus infection status, the study brought together high-throughput TCR immunosequencing, statistical association of individual TCRs with disease status, and machine learning. A separate validation cohort of approximately 120 different subjects was used in addition to the roughly 700-subject first cohort. Every repertoire in the discovery cohort had been generated on one and the same sequencing platform. The study aimed to test whether cataloging public T cell receptors could reveal signatures of past pathogen exposure. Among about 400 genotyped donors of the cohort, an average of around 250,000 unique TCR beta nucleotide sequences was sequenced per donor, of which about 19% were non-productive. In the later analysis, no new phenotypic data were used to find candidate immune exposures; instead, reliance was placed on TCR beta sequences and their occurrence across donors. General conclusions and limits of the study: The only immune exposure information available for the cohort was CMV serostatus. Because counts were too low, more than 15 rarely observed V segments, including chromosome 9 orphons, were excluded from the earlier analysis of some 590 of the donors. A further reported finding was that TCR beta sequences accurately predicted the HLA-A and HLA-B alleles for most subjects in the first cohort. HLA typing was unavailable for some donors at each locus, so association tests used only the typed subset. Correlated functional status among segregating V segments might reflect linkage disequilibrium, but an unknown experimental factor could not be ruled out. Most TCR sequences were seen in very few donors, while some public TCRs were found in many individuals. It was suggested by the authors that the approach could potentially be generalized to other disease states and immunological phenotypes. In vitro tests confirmed that a few of the cytomegalovirus-associated TCR beta chains recognize cytomegalovirus antigens. According to a later analysis, TCR association rates differed among HLA loci, with DRB1 alleles showing the most associated TCRs and HLA-C alleles showing the fewest. Assigning TCR associations to individual alleles was difficult when HLA alleles, especially DR and DQ, strongly co-occurred. A later analysis found that most CMV-associated TCR beta chains appeared HLA-restricted, with HLA associations seemingly driven largely by CMV exposure. This cohort had only TCR beta chains sequenced, and the lack of alpha or paired-chain data limited which features could be detected. The sequencing pipeline was judged likely to have produced a cluster of highly shared sequence variants as a technical artifact. A later analysis associated 15,000 to 20,000 TCR beta sequences with specific HLA alleles at a false discovery rate of 0.05. In a later genetic analysis, fewer N-insertions in productive TCRs were reported among donors in an Asian-associated ancestry cluster than the roughly 700-donor mean. In an earlier analysis of approximately 590 of the donors, most TCR beta V segments appeared in productive rearrangements about 87% or about 30% of the time, broadly matching IMGT annotations. A later analysis reported that several top co-occurrence clusters appeared linked to parvovirus B19, influenza, CMV and Epstein-Barr virus. Roughly uniform sequencing depth across donors was assumed in presence/absence analyses, although this assumption may not hold. The 87-base-pair reads could not distinguish some IMGT-functional V segments, including TRBV6-2 and TRBV6-3, so those segments were excluded. Compared with equally common non-associated chains, HLA-associated TCR beta chains in a later analysis were more clonally expanded and had lower generation probabilities. In a later genetic analysis, a missense DCLRE1C variant was associated with V-gene and J-gene trimming of TCR beta chains, and the association was replicated in an independent cohort. Cytomegalovirus status was reported to be diagnosed by the classifier with high specificity and sensitivity in both the original and validation cohorts. A total of some 180 TCR beta chains were listed by the study as associated with cytomegalovirus.

CDR1 and CDR2 are read off the germline V gene as SGHTA and FQGNSA. Cut back by 3 bases and 0 bases, the V and J ends lie 15 bases apart. The CDR3, from cysteine to phenylalanine, totals 16 residues. Of the read, only the CDR3 DNA is kept; its 48 bases are in frame from base 1. This chain is built from TRBV7-2 and TRBJ2-7; a tentative D call is TRBD1 (6 bases match). This TCR was recovered from a man aged 35-49 years in good health and CMV-seropositive. Sample: PBMCs. CDR3 region: CASSFTQGLPSYEQYF. The DNA sequence is given as TGTGCCAGCAGCTTTACTCAGGGGCTCCCCTCCTACGAGCAGTACTTC. The full variable domain, completed from the reference TRBV7-2 and TRBJ2-7 proteins outside the CDR3, reads GAGVSQSPSNKVTEKGKDVELRCDPISGHTALYWYRQSLGQGLEFLIYFQGNSAPDKSGLPSDRFSAERTGGSVSTLTIQRTQQEDSAVYLCASSFTQGLPSYEQYFGPGTRLTVT.